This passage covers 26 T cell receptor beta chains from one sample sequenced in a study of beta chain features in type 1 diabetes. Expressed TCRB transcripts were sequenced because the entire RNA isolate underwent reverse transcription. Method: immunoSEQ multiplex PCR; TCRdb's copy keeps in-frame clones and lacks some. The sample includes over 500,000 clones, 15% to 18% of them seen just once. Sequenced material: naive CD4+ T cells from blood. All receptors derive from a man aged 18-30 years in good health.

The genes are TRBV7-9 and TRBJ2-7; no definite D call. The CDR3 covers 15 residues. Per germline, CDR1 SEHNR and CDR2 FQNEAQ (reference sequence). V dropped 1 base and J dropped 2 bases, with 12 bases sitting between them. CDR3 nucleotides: TGTGCCAGCAGCTTAGGAGGCTCCACGGCCTACGAGCAGTACTTC. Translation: CASSLGGSTAYEQYF.

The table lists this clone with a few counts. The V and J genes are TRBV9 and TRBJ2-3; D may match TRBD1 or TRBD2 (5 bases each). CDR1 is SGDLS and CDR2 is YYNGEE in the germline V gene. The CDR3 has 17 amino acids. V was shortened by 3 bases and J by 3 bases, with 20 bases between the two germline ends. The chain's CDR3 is CASSADGTADGTDTQYF. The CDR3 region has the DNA TGTGCCAGCAGCGCGGACGGGACCGCCGATGGTACAGATACGCAGTATTTT. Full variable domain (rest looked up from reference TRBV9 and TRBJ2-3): DSGVTQTPKHLITATGQRVTLRCSPRSGDLSVYWYQQSLDQGLQFLIQYYNGEERAKGNILERFSAQQFPDLHSELNLSSLELGDSALYFCASSADGTADGTDTQYFGPGTRLTVL.

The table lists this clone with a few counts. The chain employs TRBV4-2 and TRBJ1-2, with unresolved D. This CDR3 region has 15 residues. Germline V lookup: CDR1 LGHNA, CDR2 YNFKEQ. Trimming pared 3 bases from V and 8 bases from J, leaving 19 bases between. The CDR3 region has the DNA TGTGCCAGCAGCCAGAGTAAGGACCCACAAGGCGGCTACACCTTC. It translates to CASSQSKDPQGGYTF.

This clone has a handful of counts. The CDR3 DNA reads TGTGCCAGCAGCTTCGGCGGGGACTCAGGAGGGGAGACCCAGTACTTC. Its protein is CASSFGGDSGGETQYF. The chain employs TRBV5-4 and TRBJ2-5; a possible D gene is TRBD2 (6 bases). This CDR3 is 16 amino acids long. Germline V gene data show CDR1 as SGHNT and CDR2 as YYREEE (reference sequence). V was shortened by 2 bases and J by 5 bases, with 19 bases between the two germline ends.

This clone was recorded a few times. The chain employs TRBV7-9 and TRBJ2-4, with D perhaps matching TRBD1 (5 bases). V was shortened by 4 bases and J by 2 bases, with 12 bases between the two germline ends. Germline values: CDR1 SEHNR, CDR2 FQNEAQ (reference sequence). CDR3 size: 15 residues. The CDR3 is CASSSRRVTKNIQYF. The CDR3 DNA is TGTGCCAGCAGCTCCCGCAGGGTAACCAAAAACATTCAGTACTTC.

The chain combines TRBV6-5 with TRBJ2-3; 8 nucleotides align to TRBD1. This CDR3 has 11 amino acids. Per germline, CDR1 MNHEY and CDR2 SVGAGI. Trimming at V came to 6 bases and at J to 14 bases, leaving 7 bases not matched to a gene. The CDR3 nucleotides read TGTGCCAGCAGCCAGGGGGCGACGTGGTATTTT. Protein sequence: CASSQGATWYF.

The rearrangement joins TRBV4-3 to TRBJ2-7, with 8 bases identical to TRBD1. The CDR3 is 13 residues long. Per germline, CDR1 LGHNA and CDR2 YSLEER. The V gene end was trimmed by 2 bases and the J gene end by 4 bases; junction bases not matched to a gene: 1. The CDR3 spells CASSQNRGYEQYF. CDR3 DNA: TGCGCCAGCAGCCAAAACAGGGGGTACGAGCAGTACTTC.

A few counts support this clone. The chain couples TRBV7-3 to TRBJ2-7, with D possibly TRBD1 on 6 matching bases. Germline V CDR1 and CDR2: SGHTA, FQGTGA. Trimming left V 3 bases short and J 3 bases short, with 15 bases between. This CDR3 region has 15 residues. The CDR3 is CASSLAQGQYYEQYF. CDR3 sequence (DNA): TGTGCCAGCAGCTTGGCACAGGGACAATACTACGAGCAGTACTTC.

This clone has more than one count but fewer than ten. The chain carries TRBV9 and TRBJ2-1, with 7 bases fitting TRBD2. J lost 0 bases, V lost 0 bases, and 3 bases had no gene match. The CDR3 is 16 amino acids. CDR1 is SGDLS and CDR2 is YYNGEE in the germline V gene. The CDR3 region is CASSVGTGGSYNEQFF. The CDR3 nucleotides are TGTGCCAGCAGCGTAGGAACGGGGGGCTCCTACAATGAGCAGTTCTTC.

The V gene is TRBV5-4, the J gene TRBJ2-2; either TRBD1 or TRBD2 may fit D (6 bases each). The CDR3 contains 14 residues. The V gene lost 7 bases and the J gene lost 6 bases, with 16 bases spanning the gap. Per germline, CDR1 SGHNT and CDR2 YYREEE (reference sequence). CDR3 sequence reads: CASGGGSFAGELFF. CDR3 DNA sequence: TGTGCCAGCGGAGGGGGTTCCTTTGCCGGGGAGCTGTTTTTT.

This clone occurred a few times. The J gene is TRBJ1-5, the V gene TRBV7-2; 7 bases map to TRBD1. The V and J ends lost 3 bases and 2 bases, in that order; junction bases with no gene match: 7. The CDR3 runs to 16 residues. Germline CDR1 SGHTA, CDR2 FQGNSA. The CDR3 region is CASSFQQGLGNQPQHF. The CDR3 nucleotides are TGTGCCAGCAGCTTCCAACAGGGGTTGGGCAATCAGCCCCAGCATTTT.

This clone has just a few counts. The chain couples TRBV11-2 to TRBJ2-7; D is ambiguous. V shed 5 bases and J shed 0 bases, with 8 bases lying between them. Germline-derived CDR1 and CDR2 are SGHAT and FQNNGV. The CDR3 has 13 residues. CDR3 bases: TGTGCCAGCAGCATCGGGCCCTCCTACGAGCAGTACTTC. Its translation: CASSIGPSYEQYF.

CDR3 sequence reads: CATSRAGGRRDTQYF. CDR3 DNA: TGTGCCACCAGCAGAGCTGGAGGACGGCGAGATACGCAGTATTTT. The chain couples TRBV15 to TRBJ2-3, with D possibly TRBD2 on 5 matching bases. The CDR3 extends over 15 amino acids. With 1 base removed from V and 5 bases from J, the gap between germline ends came to 13 bases. CDR1 and CDR2 (germline): LNHNV, YYDKDF (reference sequence).

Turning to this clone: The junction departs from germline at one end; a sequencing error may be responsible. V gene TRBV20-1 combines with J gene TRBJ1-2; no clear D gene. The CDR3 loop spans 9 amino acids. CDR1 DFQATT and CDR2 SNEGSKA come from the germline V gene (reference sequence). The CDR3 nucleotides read TGCAGTGCTAGAGATCCGAGTCCCTTC. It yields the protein CSARDPSPF.

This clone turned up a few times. The CDR3: CASSSTSSYEQYF. In nucleotides, the CDR3 is TGTGCCAGCAGCAGCACTAGTTCCTACGAGCAGTACTTC. The rearrangement joins TRBV6-6 to TRBJ2-5; the D gene is possibly TRBD2 (5 bases). TRBJ2-7 matches the DNA end more closely, so the J call is doubtful. The CDR3 contains 13 residues. Per germline, CDR1 MNHNY and CDR2 SVGAGI (reference sequence).

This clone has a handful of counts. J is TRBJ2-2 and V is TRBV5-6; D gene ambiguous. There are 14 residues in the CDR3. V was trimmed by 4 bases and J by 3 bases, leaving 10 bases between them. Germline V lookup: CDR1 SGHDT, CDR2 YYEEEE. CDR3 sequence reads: CASSADIDTGELFF. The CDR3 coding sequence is TGTGCCAGCAGCGCTGACATCGACACCGGGGAGCTGTTTTTT.

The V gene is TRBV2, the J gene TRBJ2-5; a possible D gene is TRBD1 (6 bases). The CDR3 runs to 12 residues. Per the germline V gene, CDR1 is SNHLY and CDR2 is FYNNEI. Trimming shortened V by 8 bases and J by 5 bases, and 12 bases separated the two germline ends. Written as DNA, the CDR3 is TGTGCCAGCGAACAGGGAAGCGAGACCCAGTACTTC. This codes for CASEQGSETQYF.

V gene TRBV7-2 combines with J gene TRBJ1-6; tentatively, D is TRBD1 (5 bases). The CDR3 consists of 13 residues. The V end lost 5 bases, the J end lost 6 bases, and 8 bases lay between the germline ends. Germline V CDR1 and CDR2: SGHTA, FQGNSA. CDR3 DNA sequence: TGTGCCAGCAGCCCACAGGTTAATTCACCCCTCCACTTT. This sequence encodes CASSPQVNSPLHF.

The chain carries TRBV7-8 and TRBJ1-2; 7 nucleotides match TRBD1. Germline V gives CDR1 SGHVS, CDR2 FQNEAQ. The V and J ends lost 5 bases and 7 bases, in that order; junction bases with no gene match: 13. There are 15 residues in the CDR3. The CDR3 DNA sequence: TGTGCCAGCAGCACGACAGGGCTCCCTTTCGGTGGCTACACCTTC. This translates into CASSTTGLPFGGYTF. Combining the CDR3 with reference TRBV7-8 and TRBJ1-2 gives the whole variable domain GAGVSQSPRYKVAKRGQDVALRCDPISGHVSLFWYQQALGQGPEFLTYFQNEAQLDKSGLPSDRFFAERPEGSVSTLKIQRTQQEDSAVYLCASSTTGLPFGGYTFGSGTRLTVV.

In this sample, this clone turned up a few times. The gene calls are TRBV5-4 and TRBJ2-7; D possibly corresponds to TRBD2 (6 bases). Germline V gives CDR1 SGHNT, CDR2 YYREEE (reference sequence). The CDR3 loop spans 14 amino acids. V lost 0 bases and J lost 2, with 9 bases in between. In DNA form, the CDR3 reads TGTGCCAGCAGCTTGGAGCGGGTGACCTACGAGCAGTACTTC. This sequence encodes CASSLERVTYEQYF.

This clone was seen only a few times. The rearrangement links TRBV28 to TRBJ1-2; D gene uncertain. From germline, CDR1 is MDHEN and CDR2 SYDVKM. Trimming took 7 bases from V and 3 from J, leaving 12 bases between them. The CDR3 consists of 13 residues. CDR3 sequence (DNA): TGTGCCAGCATTGCAGGCGGGGACTATGGCTACACCTTC. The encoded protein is CASIAGGDYGYTF.

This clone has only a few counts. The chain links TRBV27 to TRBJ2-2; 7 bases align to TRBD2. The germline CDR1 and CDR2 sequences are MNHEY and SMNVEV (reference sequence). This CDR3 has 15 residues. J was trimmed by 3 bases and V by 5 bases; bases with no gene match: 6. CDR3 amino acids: CASSRKRGDTGELFF. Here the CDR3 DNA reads TGTGCCAGCAGTCGCAAGCGGGGAGACACCGGGGAGCTGTTTTTT.

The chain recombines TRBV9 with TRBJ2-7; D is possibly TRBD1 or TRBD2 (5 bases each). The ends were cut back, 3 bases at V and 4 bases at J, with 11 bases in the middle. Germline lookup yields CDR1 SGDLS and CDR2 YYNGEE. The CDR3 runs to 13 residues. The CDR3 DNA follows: TGTGCCAGCAGCGCAGGGACCAGATACGAGCAGTACTTC. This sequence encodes CASSAGTRYEQYF.

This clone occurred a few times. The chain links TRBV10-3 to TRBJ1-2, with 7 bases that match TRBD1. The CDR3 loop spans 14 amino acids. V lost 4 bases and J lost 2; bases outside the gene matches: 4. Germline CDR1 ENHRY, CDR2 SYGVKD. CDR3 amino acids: CAISAGTENYGYTF. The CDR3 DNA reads TGTGCCATCAGTGCGGGGACAGAAAACTATGGCTACACCTTC.

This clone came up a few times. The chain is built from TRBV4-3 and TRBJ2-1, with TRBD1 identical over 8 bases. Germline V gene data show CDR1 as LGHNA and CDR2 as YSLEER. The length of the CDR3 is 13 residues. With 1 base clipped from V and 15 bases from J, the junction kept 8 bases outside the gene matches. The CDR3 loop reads CASSQAWDRWGFF. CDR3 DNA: TGCGCCAGCAGCCAAGCCTGGGACAGGTGGGGGTTCTTC.

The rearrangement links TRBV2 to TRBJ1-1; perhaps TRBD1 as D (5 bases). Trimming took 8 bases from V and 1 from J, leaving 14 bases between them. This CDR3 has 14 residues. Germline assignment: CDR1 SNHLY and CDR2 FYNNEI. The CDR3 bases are TGTGCCAGCGGACCGCAGGGCCCGAACACTGAAGCTTTCTTT. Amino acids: CASGPQGPNTEAFF.